The clone carrying this TCR beta chain was counted only a few times. The assay was immunoSEQ multiplex PCR, and TCRdb's table has in-frame clones only and misses some. This table has approximately 270,000 clones, 88% appearing once. This CDR3 is 12 amino acids long. Trimming cost V 1 base and J 5 bases; bases outside gene matches: 2. CDR1 and CDR2 from the germline V gene are SQVTM and ANQGSEA. The data were taken from a study of blood T cell repertoires in COVID-19. The source is a man older than 75 with acute or convalescent COVID-19. The chain couples TRBV29-1 to TRBJ2-7, with 7 bases identical to TRBD1. The sequenced sample consisted of peripheral blood. The CDR3 spells CSVEVTGDEQYF. DNA for the CDR3: TGCAGCGTTGAAGTCACAGGGGACGAGCAGTACTTC.